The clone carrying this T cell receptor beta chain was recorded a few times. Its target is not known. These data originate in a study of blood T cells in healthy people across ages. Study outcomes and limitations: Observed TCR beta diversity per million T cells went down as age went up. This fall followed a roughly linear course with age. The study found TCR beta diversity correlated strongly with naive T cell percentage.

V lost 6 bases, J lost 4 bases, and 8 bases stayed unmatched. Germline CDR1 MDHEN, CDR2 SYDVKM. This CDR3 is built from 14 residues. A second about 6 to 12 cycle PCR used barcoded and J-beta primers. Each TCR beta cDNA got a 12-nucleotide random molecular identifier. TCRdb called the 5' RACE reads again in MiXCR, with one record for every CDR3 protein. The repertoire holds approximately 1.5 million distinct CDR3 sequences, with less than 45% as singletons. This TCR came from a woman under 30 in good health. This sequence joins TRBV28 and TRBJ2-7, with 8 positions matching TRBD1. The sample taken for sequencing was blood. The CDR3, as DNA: TGTGCCAGCAGGCCACGACAGGGGAGGTACGAGCAGTACTTC. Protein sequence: CASRPRQGRYEQYF.